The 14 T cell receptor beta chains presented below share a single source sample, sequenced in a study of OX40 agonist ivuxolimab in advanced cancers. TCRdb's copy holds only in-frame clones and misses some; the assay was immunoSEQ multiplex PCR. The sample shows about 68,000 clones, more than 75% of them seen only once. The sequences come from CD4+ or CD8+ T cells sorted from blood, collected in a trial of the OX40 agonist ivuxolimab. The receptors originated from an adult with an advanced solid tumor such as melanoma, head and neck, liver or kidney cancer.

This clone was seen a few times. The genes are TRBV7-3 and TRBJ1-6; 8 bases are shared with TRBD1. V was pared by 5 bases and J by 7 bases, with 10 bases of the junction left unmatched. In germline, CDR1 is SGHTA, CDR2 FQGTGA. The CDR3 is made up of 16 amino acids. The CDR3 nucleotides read TGTGCCAGCAGCCGGTCCCGGACAGGGCTCAATTCACCCCTCCACTTT. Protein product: CASSRSRTGLNSPLHF.

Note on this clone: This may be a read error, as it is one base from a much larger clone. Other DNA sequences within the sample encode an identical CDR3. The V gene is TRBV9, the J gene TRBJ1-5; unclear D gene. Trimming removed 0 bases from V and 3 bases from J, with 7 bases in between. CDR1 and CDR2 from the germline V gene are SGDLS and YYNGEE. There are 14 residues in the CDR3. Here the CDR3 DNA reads TGTGCCAGCAGCGTAGCTGGGGACAATCAGCCCCAGCATTTT. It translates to CASSVAGDNQPQHF.

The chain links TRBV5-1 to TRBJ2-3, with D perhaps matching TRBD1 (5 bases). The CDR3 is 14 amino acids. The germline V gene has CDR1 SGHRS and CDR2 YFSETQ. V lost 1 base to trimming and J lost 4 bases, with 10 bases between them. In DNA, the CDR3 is TGCGCCAGCAGCTTGCAGGGTAGGGCAGATACGCAGTATTTT. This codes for CASSLQGRADTQYF.

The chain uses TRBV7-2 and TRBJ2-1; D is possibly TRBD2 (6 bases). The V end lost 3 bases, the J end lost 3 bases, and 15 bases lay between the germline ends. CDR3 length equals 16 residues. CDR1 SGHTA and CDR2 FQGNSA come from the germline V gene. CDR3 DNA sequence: TGTGCCAGCAGCTTTTCAGGGACTTTAGACTACAATGAGCAGTTCTTC. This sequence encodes CASSFSGTLDYNEQFF.

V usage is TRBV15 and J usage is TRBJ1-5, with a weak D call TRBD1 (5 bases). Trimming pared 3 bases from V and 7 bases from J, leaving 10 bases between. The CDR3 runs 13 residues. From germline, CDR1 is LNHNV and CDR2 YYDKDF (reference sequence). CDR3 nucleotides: TGTGCCACCAGCAGGGGGGTGGGACAGCCCCAGCATTTT. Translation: CATSRGVGQPQHF.

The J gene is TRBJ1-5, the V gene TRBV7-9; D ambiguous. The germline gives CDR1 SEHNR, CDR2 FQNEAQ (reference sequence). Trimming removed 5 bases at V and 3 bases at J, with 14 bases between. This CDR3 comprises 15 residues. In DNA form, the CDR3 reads TGTGCCAGCAGCCCCTCCGGACGTAACAATCAGCCCCAGCATTTT. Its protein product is CASSPSGRNNQPQHF.

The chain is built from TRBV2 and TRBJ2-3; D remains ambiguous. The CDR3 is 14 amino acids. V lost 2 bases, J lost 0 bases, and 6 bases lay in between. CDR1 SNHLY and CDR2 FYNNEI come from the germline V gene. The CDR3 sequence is CASSETWSTDTQYF. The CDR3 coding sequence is TGTGCCAGCAGTGAAACGTGGAGCACAGATACGCAGTATTTT.

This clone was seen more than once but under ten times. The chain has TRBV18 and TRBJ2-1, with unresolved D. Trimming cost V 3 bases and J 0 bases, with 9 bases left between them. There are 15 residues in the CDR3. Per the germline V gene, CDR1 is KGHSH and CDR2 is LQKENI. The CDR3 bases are TGTGCCAGCTCACCGGTCGGCATCTCCTACAATGAGCAGTTCTTC. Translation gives CASSPVGISYNEQFF.

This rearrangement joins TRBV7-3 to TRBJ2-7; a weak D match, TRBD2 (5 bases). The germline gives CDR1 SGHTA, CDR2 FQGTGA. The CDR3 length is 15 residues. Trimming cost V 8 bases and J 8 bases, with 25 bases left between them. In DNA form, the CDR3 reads TGTGCCAGCTCCGAGGAGGCTAGTACCGGTAGTAAGCAGTACTTC. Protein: CASSEEASTGSKQYF. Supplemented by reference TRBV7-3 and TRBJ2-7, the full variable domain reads GAGVSQTPSNKVTEKGKYVELRCDPISGHTALYWYRQSLGQGPEFLIYFQGTGAADDSGLPNDRFFAVRPEGSVSTLKIQRTERGDSAVYLCASSEEASTGSKQYFGPGTRLTVT.

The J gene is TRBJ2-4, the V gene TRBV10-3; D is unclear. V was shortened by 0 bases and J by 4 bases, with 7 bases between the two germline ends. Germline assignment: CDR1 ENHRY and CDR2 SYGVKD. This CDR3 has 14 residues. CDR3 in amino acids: CAISESLGKNIQYF. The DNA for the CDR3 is TGTGCCATCAGTGAGTCTTTGGGAAAAAACATTCAGTACTTC.

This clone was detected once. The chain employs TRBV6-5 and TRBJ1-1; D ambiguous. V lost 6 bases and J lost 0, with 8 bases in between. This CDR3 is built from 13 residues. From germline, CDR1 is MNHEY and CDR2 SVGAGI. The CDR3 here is CASRRTVNTEAFF. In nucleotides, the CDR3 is TGTGCCAGCAGACGGACGGTGAACACTGAAGCTTTCTTT.

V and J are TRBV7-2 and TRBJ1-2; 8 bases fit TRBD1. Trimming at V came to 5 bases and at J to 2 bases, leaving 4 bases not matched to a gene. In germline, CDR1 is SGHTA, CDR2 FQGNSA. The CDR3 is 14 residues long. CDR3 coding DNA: TGTGCCAGCAGCCTCGGACAGGGAAACTATGGCTACACCTTC. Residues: CASSLGQGNYGYTF.

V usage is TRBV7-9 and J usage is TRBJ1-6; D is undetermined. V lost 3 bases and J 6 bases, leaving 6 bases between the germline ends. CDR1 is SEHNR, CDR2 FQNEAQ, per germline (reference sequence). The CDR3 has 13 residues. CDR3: CASSFDRNSPLHF. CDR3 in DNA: TGTGCCAGCAGCTTCGACCGTAATTCACCCCTCCACTTT.

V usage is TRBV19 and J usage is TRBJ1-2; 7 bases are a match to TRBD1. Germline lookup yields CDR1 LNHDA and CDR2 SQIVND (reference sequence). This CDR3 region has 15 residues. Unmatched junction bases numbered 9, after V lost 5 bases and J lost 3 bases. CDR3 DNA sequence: TGTGCCAGTAGTCTTCAGGGGGGTGGCTACTATGGCTACACCTTC. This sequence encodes CASSLQGGGYYGYTF. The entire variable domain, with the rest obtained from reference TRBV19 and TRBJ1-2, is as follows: DGGITQSPKYLFRKEGQNVTLSCEQNLNHDAMYWYRQDPGQGLRLIYYSQIVNDFQKGDIAEGYSVSREKKESFPLTVTSAQKNPTAFYLCASSLQGGGYYGYTFGSGTRLTVV.